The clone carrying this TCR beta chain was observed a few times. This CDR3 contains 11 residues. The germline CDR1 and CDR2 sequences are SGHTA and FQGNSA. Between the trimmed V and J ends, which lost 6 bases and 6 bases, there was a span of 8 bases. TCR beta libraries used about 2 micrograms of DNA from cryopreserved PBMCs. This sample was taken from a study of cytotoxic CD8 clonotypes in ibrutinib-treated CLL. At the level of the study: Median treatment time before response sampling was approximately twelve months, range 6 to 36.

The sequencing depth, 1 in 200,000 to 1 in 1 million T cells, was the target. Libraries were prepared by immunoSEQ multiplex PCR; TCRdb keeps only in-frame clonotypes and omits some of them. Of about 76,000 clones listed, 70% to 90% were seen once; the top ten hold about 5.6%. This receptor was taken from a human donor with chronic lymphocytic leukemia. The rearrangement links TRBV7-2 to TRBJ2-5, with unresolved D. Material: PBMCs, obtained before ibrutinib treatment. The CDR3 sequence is CASSSSKTQYF. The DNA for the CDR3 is TGTGCCAGCAGTTCCAGTAAGACCCAGTACTTC.